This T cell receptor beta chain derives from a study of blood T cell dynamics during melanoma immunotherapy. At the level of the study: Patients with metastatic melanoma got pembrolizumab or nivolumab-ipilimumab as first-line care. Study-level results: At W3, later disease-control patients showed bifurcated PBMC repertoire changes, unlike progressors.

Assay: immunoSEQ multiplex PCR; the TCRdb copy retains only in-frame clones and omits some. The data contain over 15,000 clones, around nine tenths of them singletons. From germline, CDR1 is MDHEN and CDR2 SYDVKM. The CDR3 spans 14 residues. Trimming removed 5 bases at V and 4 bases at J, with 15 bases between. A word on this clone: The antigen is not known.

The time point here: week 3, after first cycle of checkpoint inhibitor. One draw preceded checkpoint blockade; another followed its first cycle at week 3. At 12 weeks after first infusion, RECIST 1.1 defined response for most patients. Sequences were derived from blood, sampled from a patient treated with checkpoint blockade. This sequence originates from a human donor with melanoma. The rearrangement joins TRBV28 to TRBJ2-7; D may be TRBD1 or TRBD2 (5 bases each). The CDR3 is CASSQSGRLYEQYF. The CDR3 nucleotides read TGTGCCAGCAGTCAATCAGGGAGATTATACGAGCAGTACTTC.